This T cell receptor (beta chain) was profiled in a study of T-cell reconstitution after alpha-beta-depleted transplantation in children. This CDR3 is built from 16 residues. The junction had 5 bases not matched to a gene; V was cut back by 1 base and J by 0 bases. Per germline, CDR1 SGHTA and CDR2 FQGNSA. This clonotype was observed many times. It was with unique molecular identifiers that the TCRbeta library was prepared. TCRdb ran MiXCR on the PCR reads and lists one entry per CDR3 protein. The sample lists hundreds of thousands of distinct CDR3 sequences; 8% to 10% were seen once. The receptor was derived from a human donor who donated a stem cell graft to a child with acute lymphoblastic leukemia. The chain links TRBV7-2 to TRBJ2-5; 7 positions agree with TRBD2. Specimen: PBMCs from the stem cell graft donor, collected from the stem cell graft. The DNA of the CDR3 is TGTGCCAGCAGCTTAGAATTTCTAGCGGACCAAGAGACCCAGTACTTC. As protein: CASSLEFLADQETQYF. Using reference TRBV7-2 and TRBJ2-5 for the parts outside the CDR3, the full variable domain is GAGVSQSPSNKVTEKGKDVELRCDPISGHTALYWYRQSLGQGLEFLIYFQGNSAPDKSGLPSDRFSAERTGGSVSTLTIQRTQQEDSAVYLCASSLEFLADQETQYFGPGTRLLVL.